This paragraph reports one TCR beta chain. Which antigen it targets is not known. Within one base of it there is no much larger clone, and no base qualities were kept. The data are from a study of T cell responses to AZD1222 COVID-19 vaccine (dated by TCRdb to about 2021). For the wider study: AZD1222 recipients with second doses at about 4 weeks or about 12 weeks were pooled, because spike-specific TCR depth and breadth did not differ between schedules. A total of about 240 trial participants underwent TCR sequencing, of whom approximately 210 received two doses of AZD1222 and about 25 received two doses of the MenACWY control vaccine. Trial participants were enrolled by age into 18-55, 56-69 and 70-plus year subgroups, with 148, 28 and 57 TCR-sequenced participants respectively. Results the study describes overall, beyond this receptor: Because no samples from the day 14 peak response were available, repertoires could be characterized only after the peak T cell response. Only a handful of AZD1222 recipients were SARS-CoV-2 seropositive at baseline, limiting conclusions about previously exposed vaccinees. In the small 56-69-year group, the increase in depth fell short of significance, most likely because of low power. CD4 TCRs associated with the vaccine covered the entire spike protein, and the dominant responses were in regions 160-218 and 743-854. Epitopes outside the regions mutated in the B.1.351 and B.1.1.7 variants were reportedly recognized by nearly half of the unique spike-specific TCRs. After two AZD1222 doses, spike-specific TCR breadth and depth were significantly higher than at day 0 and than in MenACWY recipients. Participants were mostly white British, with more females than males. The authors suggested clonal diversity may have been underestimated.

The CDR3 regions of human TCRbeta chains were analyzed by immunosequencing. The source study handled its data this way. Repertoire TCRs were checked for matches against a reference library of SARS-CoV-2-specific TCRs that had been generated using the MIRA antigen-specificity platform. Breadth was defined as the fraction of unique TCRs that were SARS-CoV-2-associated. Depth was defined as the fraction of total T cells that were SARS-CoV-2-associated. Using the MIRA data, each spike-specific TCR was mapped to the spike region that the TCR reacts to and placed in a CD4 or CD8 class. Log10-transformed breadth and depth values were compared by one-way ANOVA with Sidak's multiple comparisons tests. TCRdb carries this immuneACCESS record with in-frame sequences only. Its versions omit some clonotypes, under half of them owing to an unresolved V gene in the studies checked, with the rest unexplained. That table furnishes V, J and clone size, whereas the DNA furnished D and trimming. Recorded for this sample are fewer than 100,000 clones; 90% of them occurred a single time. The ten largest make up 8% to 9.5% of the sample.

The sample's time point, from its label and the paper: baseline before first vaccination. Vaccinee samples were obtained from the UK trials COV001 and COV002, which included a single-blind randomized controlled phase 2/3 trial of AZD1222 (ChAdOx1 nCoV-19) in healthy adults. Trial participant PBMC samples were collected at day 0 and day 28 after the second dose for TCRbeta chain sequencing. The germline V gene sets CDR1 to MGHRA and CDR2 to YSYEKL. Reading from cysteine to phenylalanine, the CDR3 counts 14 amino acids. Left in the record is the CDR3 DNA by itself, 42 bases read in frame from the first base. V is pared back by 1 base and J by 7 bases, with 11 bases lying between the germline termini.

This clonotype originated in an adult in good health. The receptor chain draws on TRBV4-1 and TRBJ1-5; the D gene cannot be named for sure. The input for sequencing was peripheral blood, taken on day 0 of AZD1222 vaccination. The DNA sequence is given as TGCGCCAGCAGCCAAGGGGGATTAGAGCAGCCCCAGCATTTT. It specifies CASSQGGLEQPQHF.